The T cell receptor (beta chain) under discussion was sequenced for a study of T cell responses to AZD1222 COVID-19 vaccine. Study-level findings and limits: Repertoire collection took place solely once the T cell response had peaked. The span of vaccine-associated CD4 TCRs extended across spike, with dominance at 160-218 and 743-854. It was only a handful of AZD1222 recipients who were seropositive at baseline.

Concerning this clone: The target antigen is unknown.

This CDR3 contains 16 residues. Germline trimming cut 10 bases from V and 0 bases from J; bases unmatched to any gene: 13. Germline assignment: CDR1 MDHEN and CDR2 SYDVKM. Clones were read by immunoSEQ multiplex PCR, and TCRdb kept only the in-frame ones, dropping some. The repertoire holds some 100,000 clones, with 92% as singletons. The clonotype comes from an adult who received the AZD1222 COVID-19 vaccine. The chain combines TRBV28 with TRBJ1-1; 8 nucleotides match TRBD1. The input for sequencing was peripheral blood, taken 28 days after the second AZD1222 dose. CDR3 bases: TGTGCCAATAAAAAGGACAGGGTGCGGGTGAACACTGAAGCTTTCTTT. Translating it yields CANKKDRVRVNTEAFF.